A few counts support the clone carrying this T cell receptor (beta chain). Its target is unknown. The sample comes from a study of regulatory T cells in long-lasting Graves disease. General study results and limits: Gene preferences differed: TRBV28, TRBJ1-2, TRBJ2-5 in persistent cases. The TCR repertoire of persistent Graves' patients was less diverse than that of newly diagnosed ones.

This CDR3 contains 19 residues. V lost 6 bases and J lost 4; bases outside the gene matches: 19. Per germline, CDR1 KGHSH and CDR2 LQKENI. Noted time point: persistent/refractory GD, antithyroid drugs over 5 years with positive TRAb. Generation of the TCR library employed RNA extracted from PBMCs. Graves' disease diagnosis followed American Thyroid Association guidelines. The TCR beta library used iRepertoire HTBI primers with Arm-PCR amplification of CDR3. TCRdb independently ran MiXCR on the multiplex PCR reads; one entry per CDR3 protein. This sample has a few hundred thousand distinct CDR3 sequences, with roughly a quarter found just once.

The sequence was collected from a female donor with Graves disease. This material consisted of peripheral blood mononuclear cells (PBMCs), taken when the disease was refractory, from a patient treated with antithyroid drugs. The J gene is TRBJ1-5, the V gene TRBV18; 9 bases agree with TRBD1. The CDR3 protein is CASSDTGTGLGSGNQPQHF. DNA for the CDR3: TGTGCCAGCTCGGACACCGGGACAGGGTTGGGTTCGGGGAATCAGCCCCAGCATTTT.